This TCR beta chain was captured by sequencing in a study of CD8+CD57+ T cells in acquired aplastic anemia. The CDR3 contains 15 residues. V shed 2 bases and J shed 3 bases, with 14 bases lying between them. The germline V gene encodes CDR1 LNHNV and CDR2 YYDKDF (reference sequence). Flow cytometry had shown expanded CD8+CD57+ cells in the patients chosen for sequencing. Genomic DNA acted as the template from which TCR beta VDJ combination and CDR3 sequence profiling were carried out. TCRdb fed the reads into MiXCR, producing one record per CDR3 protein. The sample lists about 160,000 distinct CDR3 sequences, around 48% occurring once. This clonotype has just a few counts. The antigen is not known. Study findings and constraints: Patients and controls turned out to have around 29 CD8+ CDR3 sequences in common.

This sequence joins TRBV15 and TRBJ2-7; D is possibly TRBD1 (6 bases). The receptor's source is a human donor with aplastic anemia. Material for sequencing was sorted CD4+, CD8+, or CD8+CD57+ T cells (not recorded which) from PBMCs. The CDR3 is CATSRTGTLVYEQYF. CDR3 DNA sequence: TGTGCCACCAGCAGAACCGGGACACTCGTCTACGAGCAGTACTTC. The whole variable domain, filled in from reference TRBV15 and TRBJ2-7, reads DAMVIQNPRYQVTQFGKPVTLSCSQTLNHNVMYWYQQKSSQAPKLLFHYYDKDFNNEADTPDNFQSRRPNTSFCFLDIRSPGLGDTAMYLCATSRTGTLVYEQYFGPGTRLTVT.